The 25 T cell receptor beta chains in this list originate from one sample, sequenced in a study of control samples from healthy donors and cancer patients (dated by TCRdb to 2019 to 2021). The library was built by means of the immunoSEQ multiplex PCR assay. What TCRdb holds here is the immuneACCESS table cut down to in-frame rearrangements. Part of the clones is not present; checked against another copy, under half of the missing clones reflect an unresolved V gene, and the others are unexplained. The sample profile shows 65,000 to 95,000 clones; 89% of them were found once. Jointly, the top ten make up roughly 6.7% of the sample. The sample was blood. These receptor sequences come from a man in his forties or fifties in good health.

The chain joins TRBV7-2 to TRBJ2-1, with 8 bases lining up with TRBD2. With 2 bases clipped from V and 4 bases from J, the junction kept 7 bases outside the gene matches. The CDR3 runs to 16 residues. Germline CDR1 reads SGHTA; CDR2 reads FQGNSA. CDR3 sequence (DNA): TGTGCCAGCAGCTTAAAGGGCCTAGCGGGTTACAATGAGCAGTTCTTC. This codes for CASSLKGLAGYNEQFF.

The chain's CDR3 is CGIMGFLGGETQYF. The CDR3 nucleotides are TGCGGGATTATGGGGTTTTTAGGAGGAGAGACCCAGTACTTC. The J gene is TRBJ2-5, the V gene TRBV29-1, with D maybe TRBD2 (5 bases). The CDR3 sequence is 14 residues long. CDR1 is SQVTM and CDR2 is ANQGSEA in the germline V gene. Full variable domain (remainder filled in from reference TRBV29-1 and TRBJ2-5): SAVISQKPSRDICQRGTSLTIQCQVDSQVTMMFWYRQQPGQSLTLIATANQGSEATYESGFVIDKFPISRPNLTFSTLTVSNMSPEDSSIYLCGIMGFLGGETQYFGPGTRLLVL.

This chain joins TRBV10-3 and TRBJ2-3; maybe TRBD2 (7 bases). Trimming took off 4 bases at V and 4 bases at J, with 15 bases between the two ends. This CDR3 comprises 15 residues. Germline values: CDR1 ENHRY, CDR2 SYGVKD. The CDR3 DNA is TGTGCCATCAGTGCCCTAGAGGGGGGGGCAGATACGCAGTATTTT. This translates into CAISALEGGADTQYF.

This chain connects TRBV4-3 to TRBJ2-3; D not resolved. V lost 0 bases to trimming and J lost 1 base, with 5 bases between them. Germline V gene lookup returns CDR1 LGHNA and CDR2 YSLEER. CDR3 length equals 14 residues. CDR3 protein: CASSQDPGTDTQYF. Here the CDR3 DNA reads TGCGCCAGCAGCCAAGATCCCGGCACAGATACGCAGTATTTT.

V is TRBV30 and J is TRBJ1-1; 8 positions match TRBD1. With V trimmed by 3 bases and J by 7 bases, 7 bases remained unmatched. Per germline, CDR1 GTSNPN and CDR2 SVGIG (reference sequence). The CDR3 has 13 amino acids. CDR3 loop: CAWSGQGLGEAFF. The CDR3 coding sequence is TGTGCCTGGAGCGGACAGGGTCTTGGTGAAGCTTTCTTT.

The chain is built from TRBV2 and TRBJ2-1; 7 bases agree with TRBD1. The V gene's germline CDR1 is SNHLY and CDR2 FYNNEI. V lost 5 bases to trimming and J lost 1 base; unmatched junction nucleotides: 8. The CDR3 loop spans 16 amino acids. The CDR3 reads CASSWDRQPSYNEQFF. CDR3 DNA: TGTGCCAGCAGTTGGGACAGACAGCCTTCCTACAATGAGCAGTTCTTC.

This clone came up a few times. The chain joins TRBV4-1 to TRBJ2-4, with 8 bases lining up with TRBD2. CDR3 length equals 16 residues. Trimming at V came to 1 base and at J to 9 bases, leaving 11 bases not matched to a gene. Per the germline V gene, CDR1 is MGHRA and CDR2 is YSYEKL. Here the CDR3 reads CASSQAGGPLYSIQYF. The CDR3, as DNA: TGCGCCAGCAGCCAAGCGGGGGGGCCCCTATATTCCATTCAGTACTTC.

This chain connects TRBV12-5 to TRBJ2-7; D is possibly TRBD2 (7 bases). Germline-derived CDR1 and CDR2 are LGHNT and FRNRAP. V dropped 9 bases and J dropped 13 bases, with 28 bases sitting between them. The length of the CDR3 is 14 residues. CDR3 in DNA: TGTGCTAGGGGGAGGGGGGGGGCTGCGGGGCTGACATACTTC. Translated, it gives CARGRGGAAGLTYF.

The chain is built from TRBV4-3 and TRBJ1-2; 8 bases fit TRBD1. CDR1 and CDR2 from the germline V gene are LGHNA and YSLEER. The CDR3 sequence is 19 residues long. Losses at the gene ends were 3 bases for V and 6 bases for J; bases not matched to a gene: 21. The CDR3 DNA reads TGCGCCAGCAGCCAGACAGACCACACCGGACAGGGAAGGAAGGATGGCTACACCTTC. Translation gives CASSQTDHTGQGRKDGYTF.

The chain carries TRBV24-1 and TRBJ2-3, with TRBD1 matching 9 bases. V gave up 6 bases and J gave up 6 bases; unmatched junction bases: 6. The CDR3 loop spans 14 amino acids. Per germline, CDR1 KGHDR and CDR2 SFDVKD. In DNA, the CDR3 is TGTGCCACCAGTTACAGGGGGCAATATGATACGCAGTATTTT. This gives the protein CATSYRGQYDTQYF.

The V call is TRBV5-1, the J call TRBJ2-3, with 7 bases that match TRBD1. Germline CDR1 SGHRS, CDR2 YFSETQ. This CDR3 comprises 18 residues. J gave up 1 base and V 3 bases, and 14 bases lay outside the gene matches. CDR3 loop: CASSSSSRTGIGTDTQYF. The CDR3 DNA reads TGCGCCAGCAGCTCCTCTTCTAGGACAGGAATAGGCACAGATACGCAGTATTTT.

This chain's CDR3 is CASRPIAYEQYF. DNA of the CDR3: TGTGCCAGCAGGCCGATAGCCTACGAGCAGTACTTC. The chain uses TRBV2 and TRBJ2-7; no definite D call. V was trimmed by 6 bases and J by 2 bases, leaving 8 bases between them. This CDR3 contains 12 residues. Germline V gene sequence: CDR1 SNHLY, CDR2 FYNNEI.

This clone has only one observation. The chain carries TRBV19 and TRBJ2-2; TRBD2 might be the D (7 bases). V was cut by 5 bases and J by 4 bases, with 20 bases left in between. The CDR3 extends over 17 amino acids. The germline V gene encodes CDR1 LNHDA and CDR2 SQIVND (reference sequence). The CDR3 bases are TGTGCCAGTAGTTTAGGGAGGGGGGCATCGTGCACCGGGGAGCTGTTTTTT. Protein: CASSLGRGASCTGELFF. The entire variable domain, with the rest obtained from reference TRBV19 and TRBJ2-2, is as follows: DGGITQSPKYLFRKEGQNVTLSCEQNLNHDAMYWYRQDPGQGLRLIYYSQIVNDFQKGDIAEGYSVSREKKESFPLTVTSAQKNPTAFYLCASSLGRGASCTGELFFGEGSRLTVL.

The chain couples TRBV7-9 to TRBJ1-2; the D gene is possibly TRBD1 (6 bases). CDR1 is SEHNR and CDR2 is FQNEAQ in the germline V gene (reference sequence). V was shortened by 5 bases and J by 4 bases, with 20 bases between the two germline ends. This CDR3 has 16 amino acids. The CDR3, as DNA: TGTGCCAGCAGCCTCTGGGCAGGGGACTTCGGCTATGGCTACACCTTC. The encoded protein is CASSLWAGDFGYGYTF. The full variable domain, with the rest looked up from reference TRBV7-9 and TRBJ1-2, is DTGVSQNPRHKITKRGQNVTFRCDPISEHNRLYWYRQTLGQGPEFLTYFQNEAQLEKSRLLSDRFSAERPKGSFSTLEIQRTEQGDSAMYLCASSLWAGDFGYGYTFGSGTRLTVV.

CDR3 loop: CASSREGTEAFF. CDR3 nucleotide sequence: TGTGCCAGCAGTCGGGAGGGCACTGAAGCTTTCTTT. The chain is built from TRBV6-5 and TRBJ1-1, with unresolved D. Germline V gene data show CDR1 as MNHEY and CDR2 as SVGAGI. The CDR3 length is 12 residues. Between the trimmed V and J ends, which lost 5 bases and 4 bases, there was a span of 8 bases.

This sequence joins TRBV7-2 and TRBJ2-3; D uncertain. The V gene's germline CDR1 is SGHTA and CDR2 FQGNSA. V was trimmed by 1 base and J by 0 bases, leaving 8 bases between them. The CDR3 runs to 15 residues. This chain's CDR3 is CASSLGPTSTDTQYF. The CDR3 DNA sequence: TGTGCCAGCAGCTTAGGACCAACTAGCACAGATACGCAGTATTTT.

The J gene is TRBJ2-1, the V gene TRBV5-1, with D tentatively TRBD1 (5 bases). The CDR3 is 14 amino acids. The V and J ends lost 7 bases and 0 bases respectively, with 11 bases between them. Germline V gene lookup returns CDR1 SGHRS and CDR2 YFSETQ. CDR3 nucleotides: TGCGCCAGCCAAAGCGACAGCTCCTACAATGAGCAGTTCTTC. Its protein is CASQSDSSYNEQFF.

The chain has TRBV24-1 and TRBJ2-1, with D perhaps matching TRBD1 (5 bases). Germline V lookup: CDR1 KGHDR, CDR2 SFDVKD. The V gene lost 4 bases and the J gene lost 0 bases, with 12 bases spanning the gap. This CDR3 is built from 16 residues. CDR3 sequence: CATSDAGPGSYNEQFF. For the CDR3, the DNA is TGTGCCACCAGTGACGCAGGGCCCGGCTCCTACAATGAGCAGTTCTTC.

The V call is TRBV6-5, the J call TRBJ1-2; 8 positions match TRBD1. The CDR3 has 16 residues. The ends lost 0 bases at V and 4 bases at J; junction bases unmatched: 7. Germline V lookup: CDR1 MNHEY, CDR2 SVGAGI. The CDR3 DNA reads as TGTGCCAGCAGTTACTCGTGGACAGGGCGCACCTATGGCTACACCTTC. Its translation: CASSYSWTGRTYGYTF.

As for this clone: The junction departs from germline at one end; a sequencing error may be responsible. The gene calls are TRBV12-3 or TRBV12-4 and TRBJ2-2; D is perhaps TRBD2 (7 bases). The CDR3 consists of 11 residues. The CDR3 DNA reads as TGTGCCAGCAGCCCAAGGGGGGGGCTGTTTTTT. It specifies CASSPRGGLFF.

V usage is TRBV3-1 (or the pseudogene TRBV3-2) and J usage is TRBJ1-3, with 9 bases aligning to TRBD1. The trim removed 7 bases at V and 0 bases at J, leaving 7 bases unmatched. CDR3 length: 16 residues. Germline V gene sequence: CDR1 LGHDT, CDR2 YNNKEL (reference sequence). In DNA, the CDR3 is TGTGCCAGCACCATTAAGGGACAGGGCTCTGGAAACACCATATATTTT. It yields the protein CASTIKGQGSGNTIYF.

This clone occurred once. CDR3 DNA sequence: TGTGCCAGCAGCCAAGCGGGGGGGCCGTACGAGCAGTACTTC. This sequence encodes CASSQAGGPYEQYF. The gene calls are TRBV3-1 (or the pseudogene TRBV3-2) and TRBJ2-7; 8 bases map to TRBD2. The CDR3 extends over 14 amino acids. V lost 1 base, J lost 4 bases, and 3 bases stayed unmatched. CDR1 LGHDT and CDR2 YNNKEL come from the germline V gene (reference sequence).

J is TRBJ2-2 and V is TRBV6-4; TRBD2 agrees at 13 bases. The length of the CDR3 is 17 residues. Germline V lookup: CDR1 MRHNA, CDR2 SNTAGT. V shed 3 bases and J 5 bases; nucleotides not matched to a gene: 6. The CDR3 here is CASSEQLAGGPTGELFF. The CDR3 DNA sequence: TGTGCCAGCAGTGAGCAACTAGCGGGGGGGCCTACCGGGGAGCTGTTTTTT.

The chain uses TRBV3-1 (or the pseudogene TRBV3-2) and TRBJ2-3; 9 nucleotides align to TRBD2. The CDR3 is 16 residues long. J lost 4 bases, V lost 4 bases, and 9 bases had no gene match. CDR1 LGHDT and CDR2 YNNKEL come from the germline V gene (reference sequence). The CDR3: CASSPYVSGGPDTQYF. CDR3 in DNA: TGTGCCAGCAGCCCTTACGTTAGCGGGGGCCCAGATACGCAGTATTTT.

V usage is TRBV5-1 and J usage is TRBJ2-7; TRBD2 is a possible D gene (5 bases). The CDR3 is 12 residues long. Germline values: CDR1 SGHRS, CDR2 YFSETQ. V was clipped by 2 bases and J by 3 bases, with 6 bases between them. The CDR3 DNA reads TGCGCCAGCAGCTTTGAGGGCTACGAGCAGTACTTC. It yields the protein CASSFEGYEQYF. Full variable domain (missing parts from reference TRBV5-1 and TRBJ2-7): KAGVTQTPRYLIKTRGQQVTLSCSPISGHRSVSWYQQTPGQGLQFLFEYFSETQRNKGNFPGRFSGRQFSNSRSEMNVSTLELGDSALYLCASSFEGYEQYFGPGTRLTVT.